This T cell receptor (beta chain) originates from a study of blood T cell repertoires in COVID-19. Generated by immunoSEQ multiplex PCR, the TCRdb table keeps only in-frame clones and is missing some. Found here are some 200,000 clones, 70% to 90% of them singletons; the top ten hold 6.5% to 9%. The CDR3 runs 16 residues. The ends were cut back, 2 bases at V and 0 bases at J, with 8 bases in the middle. The germline V gene encodes CDR1 MNHNS and CDR2 SASEGT. This clone was observed a handful of times. The clonotype originates from a woman aged 18-35 years who had recovered from COVID-19. V is TRBV6-1 and J is TRBJ1-6, with D unresolved. Sequenced material: PBMCs or T cells enriched from blood (not recorded which). CDR3 nucleotides: TGTGCCAGCAGTGAATCGGGAGGCTCCTATAATTCACCCCTCCACTTT. It specifies CASSESGGSYNSPLHF.